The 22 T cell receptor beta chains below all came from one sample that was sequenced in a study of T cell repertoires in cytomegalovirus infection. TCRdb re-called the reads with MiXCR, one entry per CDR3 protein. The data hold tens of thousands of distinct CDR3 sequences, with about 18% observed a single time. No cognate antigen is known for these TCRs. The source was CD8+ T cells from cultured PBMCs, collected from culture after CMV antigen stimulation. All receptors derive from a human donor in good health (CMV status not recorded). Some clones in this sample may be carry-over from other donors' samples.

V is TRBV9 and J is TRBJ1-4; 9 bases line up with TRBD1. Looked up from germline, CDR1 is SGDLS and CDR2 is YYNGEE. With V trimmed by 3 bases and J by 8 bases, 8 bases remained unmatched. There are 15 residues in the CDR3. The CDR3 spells CASSGPGQGGEKLFF. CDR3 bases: TGTGCCAGCAGCGGCCCGGGACAGGGTGGGGAAAAACTGTTTTTT.

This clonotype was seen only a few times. CDR3 coding DNA: TGTGCCAGCAGTTTAAGAGAGGGGGACAGCTACAATGAGCAGTTCTTC. Protein product: CASSLREGDSYNEQFF. The chain recombines TRBV27 with TRBJ2-1, with TRBD1 matching 7 bases. Losses at the gene ends were 2 bases for V and 3 bases for J; bases not matched to a gene: 7. The CDR3 spans 16 residues. Per the germline V gene, CDR1 is MNHEY and CDR2 is SMNVEV (reference sequence).

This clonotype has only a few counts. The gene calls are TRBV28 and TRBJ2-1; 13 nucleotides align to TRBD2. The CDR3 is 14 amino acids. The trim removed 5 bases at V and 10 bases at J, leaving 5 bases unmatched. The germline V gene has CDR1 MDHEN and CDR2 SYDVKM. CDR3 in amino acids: CASSPTSGGGEQFF. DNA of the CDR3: TGTGCCAGCAGTCCAACTAGCGGGGGGGGGGAGCAGTTCTTC.

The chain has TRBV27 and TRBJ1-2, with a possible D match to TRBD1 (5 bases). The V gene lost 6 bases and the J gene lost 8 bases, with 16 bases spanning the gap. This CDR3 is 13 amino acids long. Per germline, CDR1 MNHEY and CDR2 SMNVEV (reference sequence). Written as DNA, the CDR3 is TGTGCCAGCAGCCCGGGGGGAAAGAACGGCTACACCTTC. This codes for CASSPGGKNGYTF.

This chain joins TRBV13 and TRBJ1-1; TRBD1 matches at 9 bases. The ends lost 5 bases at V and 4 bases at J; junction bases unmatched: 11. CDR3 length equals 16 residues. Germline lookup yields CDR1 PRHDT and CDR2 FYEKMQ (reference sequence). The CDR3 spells CASSGIPGQGSTEAFF. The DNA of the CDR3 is TGTGCCAGCAGCGGAATACCGGGACAGGGTAGCACTGAAGCTTTCTTT.

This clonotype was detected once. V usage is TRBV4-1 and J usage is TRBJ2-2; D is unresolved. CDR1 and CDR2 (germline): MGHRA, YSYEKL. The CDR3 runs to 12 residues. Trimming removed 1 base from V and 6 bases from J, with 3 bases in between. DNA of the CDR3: TGCGCCAGCAGCCAAGGTCCCGGGGAGCTGTTTTTT. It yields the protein CASSQGPGELFF.

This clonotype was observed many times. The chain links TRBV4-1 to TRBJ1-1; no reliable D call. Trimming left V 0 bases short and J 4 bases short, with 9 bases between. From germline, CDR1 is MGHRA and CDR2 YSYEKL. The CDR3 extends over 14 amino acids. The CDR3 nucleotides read TGCGCCAGCAGCCAAGATTTGTGGGGCACTGAAGCTTTCTTT. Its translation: CASSQDLWGTEAFF.

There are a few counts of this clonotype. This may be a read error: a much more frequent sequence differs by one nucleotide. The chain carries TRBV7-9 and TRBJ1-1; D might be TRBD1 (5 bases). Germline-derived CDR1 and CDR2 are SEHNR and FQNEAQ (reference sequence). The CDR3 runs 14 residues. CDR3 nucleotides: TGTGCCAGCAGCCCCGGGACTCAGAACACTAAAGCTTTCTTT. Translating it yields CASSPGTQNTKAFF.

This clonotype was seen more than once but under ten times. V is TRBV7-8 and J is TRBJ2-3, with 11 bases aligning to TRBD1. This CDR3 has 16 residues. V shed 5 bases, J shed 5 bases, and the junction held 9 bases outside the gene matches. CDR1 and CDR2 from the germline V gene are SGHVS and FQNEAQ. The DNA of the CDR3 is TGTGCCAGCAGCAGGCCCCGGACAGGGGGCGAAGATACGCAGTATTTT. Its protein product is CASSRPRTGGEDTQYF.

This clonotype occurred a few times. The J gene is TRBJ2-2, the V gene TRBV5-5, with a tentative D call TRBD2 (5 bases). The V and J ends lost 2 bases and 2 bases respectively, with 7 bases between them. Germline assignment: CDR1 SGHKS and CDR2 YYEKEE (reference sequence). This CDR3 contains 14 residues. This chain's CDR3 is CASSLLVNTGELFF. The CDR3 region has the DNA TGTGCCAGCAGCTTACTAGTTAACACCGGGGAGCTGTTTTTT.

The CDR3 bases are TGTGCCAGCAGCGTCACCGGGACAGGGGGTAACTATGGCTACACCTTC. Protein product: CASSVTGTGGNYGYTF. This rearrangement joins TRBV9 to TRBJ1-2; the match to TRBD1 covers 11 bases. The CDR3 length is 16 residues. J lost 1 base, V lost 2 bases, and 4 bases had no gene match. Germline values: CDR1 SGDLS, CDR2 YYNGEE.

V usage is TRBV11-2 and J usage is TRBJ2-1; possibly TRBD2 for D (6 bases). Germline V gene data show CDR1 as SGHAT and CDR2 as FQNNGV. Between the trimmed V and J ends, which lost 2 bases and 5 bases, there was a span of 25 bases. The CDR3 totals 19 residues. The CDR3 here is CASSLKGSETRDFNNEQFF. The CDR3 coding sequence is TGTGCCAGCAGCTTAAAGGGGTCCGAAACCCGGGACTTCAACAATGAGCAGTTCTTC.

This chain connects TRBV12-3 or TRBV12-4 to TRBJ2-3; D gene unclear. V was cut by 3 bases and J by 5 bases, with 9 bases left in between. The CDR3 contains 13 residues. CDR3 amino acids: CASSFAGGDTQYF. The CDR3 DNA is TGTGCCAGCAGTTTTGCCGGTGGAGATACGCAGTATTTT.

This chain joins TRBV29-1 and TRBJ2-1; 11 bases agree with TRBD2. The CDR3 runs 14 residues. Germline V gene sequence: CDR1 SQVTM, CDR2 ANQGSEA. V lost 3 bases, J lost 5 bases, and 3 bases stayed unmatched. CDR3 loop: CSVEGLAADNEQFF. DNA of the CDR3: TGCAGCGTTGAGGGACTAGCGGCGGACAATGAGCAGTTCTTC.

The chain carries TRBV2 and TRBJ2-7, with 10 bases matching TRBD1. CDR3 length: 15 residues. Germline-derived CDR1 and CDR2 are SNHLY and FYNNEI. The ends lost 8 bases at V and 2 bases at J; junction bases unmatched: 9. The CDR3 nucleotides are TGTGCCAGCCAGGGGACAGGGGAAGAAACCTACGAGCAGTACTTC. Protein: CASQGTGEETYEQYF. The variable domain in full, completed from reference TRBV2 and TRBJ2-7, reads EPEVTQTPSHQVTQMGQEVILRCVPISNHLYFYWYRQILGQKVEFLVSFYNNEISEKSEIFDDQFSVERPDGSNFTLKIRSTKLEDSAMYFCASQGTGEETYEQYFGPGTRLTVT.

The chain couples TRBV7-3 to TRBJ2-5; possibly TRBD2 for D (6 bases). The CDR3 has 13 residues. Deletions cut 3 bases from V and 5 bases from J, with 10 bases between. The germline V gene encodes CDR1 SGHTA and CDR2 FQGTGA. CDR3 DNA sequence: TGTGCCAGCAGCTTGGGACTGGGGGAGACCCAGTACTTC. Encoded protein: CASSLGLGETQYF. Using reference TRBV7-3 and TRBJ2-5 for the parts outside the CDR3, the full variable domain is GAGVSQTPSNKVTEKGKYVELRCDPISGHTALYWYRQSLGQGPEFLIYFQGTGAADDSGLPNDRFFAVRPEGSVSTLKIQRTERGDSAVYLCASSLGLGETQYFGPGTRLLVL.

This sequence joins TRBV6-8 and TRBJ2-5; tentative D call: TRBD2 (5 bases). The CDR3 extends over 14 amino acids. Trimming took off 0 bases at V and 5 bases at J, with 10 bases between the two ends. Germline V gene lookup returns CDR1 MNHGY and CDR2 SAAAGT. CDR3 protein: CASSYSGERETQYF. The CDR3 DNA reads TGTGCCAGCAGTTACTCGGGAGAGAGGGAGACCCAGTACTTC.

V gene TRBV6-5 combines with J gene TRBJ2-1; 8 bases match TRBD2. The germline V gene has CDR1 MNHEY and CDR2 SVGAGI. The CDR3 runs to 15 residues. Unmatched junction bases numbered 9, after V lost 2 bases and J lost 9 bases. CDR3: CASSYGTSGRREQFF. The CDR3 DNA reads TGTGCCAGCAGTTACGGTACTAGCGGTCGGCGTGAGCAGTTCTTC.

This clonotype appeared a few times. CDR3 DNA sequence: TGTGCCAGCAGTCCAGGACAGGCGAGCTCCTACGAGCAGTACTTC. As protein: CASSPGQASSYEQYF. The chain uses TRBV27 and TRBJ2-7; TRBD1 agrees at 7 bases. The trim removed 5 bases at V and 0 bases at J, leaving 7 bases unmatched. CDR3 length: 15 amino acids. Germline CDR1 MNHEY, CDR2 SMNVEV (reference sequence).

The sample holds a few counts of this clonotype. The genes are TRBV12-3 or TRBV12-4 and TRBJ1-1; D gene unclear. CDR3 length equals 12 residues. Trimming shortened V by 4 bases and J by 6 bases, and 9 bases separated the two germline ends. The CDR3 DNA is TGTGCCAGCAGTTCCGATGCGCCTGAAGCTTTCTTT. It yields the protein CASSSDAPEAFF.

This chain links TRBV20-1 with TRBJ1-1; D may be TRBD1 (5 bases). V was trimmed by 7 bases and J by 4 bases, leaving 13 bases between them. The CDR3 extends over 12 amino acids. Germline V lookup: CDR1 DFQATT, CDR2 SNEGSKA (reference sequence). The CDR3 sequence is CSGTGGVTEAFF. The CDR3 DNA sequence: TGCAGTGGGACGGGGGGGGTCACTGAAGCTTTCTTT.

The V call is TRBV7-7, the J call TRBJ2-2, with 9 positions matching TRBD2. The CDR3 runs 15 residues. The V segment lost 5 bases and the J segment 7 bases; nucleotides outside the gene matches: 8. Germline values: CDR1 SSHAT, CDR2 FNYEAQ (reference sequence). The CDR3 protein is CASSPSGLALGELFF. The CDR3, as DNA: TGTGCCAGCAGCCCCTCCGGACTAGCGCTCGGGGAGCTGTTTTTT.